The source of this TCR beta chain is a study of human T cells and chemical hapten exposure (dated by TCRdb to the early 2020s). The study in broad terms: For sensitization, 2% DPC in acetone was applied to a roughly 2 cm by roughly 2 cm area of upper inner arm skin. Throughout the study period of around 25 weeks, patients also received therapeutic DPC doses to the scalp every week. Patch testing was done on the upper back using Finn chambers containing 0.01% DPC, and results were scored after 6 days according to International Contact Dermatitis Research Group standards. The mostly female patient cohort included alopecia areata with under or over 50% scalp involvement, alopecia totalis and alopecia universalis. Libraries were pooled for sequencing, and per-sample TCR yields varied mainly because of small differences in library volumes within the pool. Peripheral blood TCR repertoire changes were tracked in vivo in alopecia patients during primary and secondary sensitization to the hapten diphenylcyclopropenone (DPC). Blood samples were taken from patients before sensitization (week 0) and at 2, 6 and about 24 weeks after DPC sensitization. About 30 alopecia patients provided blood for TCR sequencing at one to four time points (pre-sensitization, 2, 6 and 24 weeks). Findings and caveats that apply to the study as a whole: Compared with pre-sensitization or healthy control sets, expanded TCRs formed significantly more large CDR3 similarity clusters, which is consistent with antigen-driven responses. Patch test score correlated positively with the number of PT1 expanded TCRs, reaching significance at thresholds 8, 16 and 32 but not at 4. After repeated subsampling, the strength of the expansion versus patch-test correlation and the threshold at which it became significant changed. All patients had alopecia, a presumed autoimmune disease, so their immune response might differ from that of healthy individuals. No change with DPC sensitization was found in the number of TCRs above 1 in 1000 frequency, and no evidence of global repertoire structure alterations was found.

This clonotype came up once. The target of this receptor is not known. No much larger clone exists at a distance of one base, and base qualities are not known. Its CDR3 holds 15 amino acids, cysteine through phenylalanine. Only the CDR3 portion is preserved as DNA: 45 bases, with reading frame beginning at the first base. The germline V gene gives CDR1 as SGHRS and CDR2 as YFSETQ. Trimming at the junction amounts to 0 bases on V and 4 bases on J, and the germline ends lie 10 bases apart. Receptors were amplified or captured by RACE. This sample was sequenced with a NextSeq 500. During library preparation, unique molecular identifiers were attached to individual cDNA molecules so that TCRs could be counted quantitatively and reproducibly. Each blood RNA sample was used to sequence both TCR alpha and TCR beta chains. For the original study's pipeline: The median number of TCRs per sample was roughly 94,000, ranging from 23,224 to 690,600. The Decombinator software suite was used to annotate the V, J and CDR3 of the TCR reads. For PS versus PT1 abundance plots, all samples were subsampled to the same number of TCRs (28,000). TCRs were defined as expanded if absent before sensitization and observed at least eight times at the 2-week time point. The public reads were quality trimmed at Q25 with fastp and then assembled into clones with MiXCR by TCRdb, keeping productive beta chains. Duplicate CDR3 protein sequences are folded into a single record with the most common DNA and genes. V and J calls and clone size were set by TCRdb, not the authors. The sample table contains some 180,000 distinct CDR3 sequences; only one count was recorded for more than 20% of them. The leading ten clones occupy less than 7% of the sample.

The time point label, as the study defines it: patch test 1, 2 weeks after DPC sensitization. In the paper's terms, the treatment or condition label means: therapeutic diphenylcyclopropenone sensitization with weekly scalp DPC. At each patch-test visit, blood was drawn before the patch test was applied. Eligible patients were aged 18 to 70, diagnosed with alopecia, deemed suitable for DPC therapy, and excluded if pregnant. Total RNA was extracted from unfractionated whole blood collected in Tempus Blood RNA tubes. The sequence links TRBV5-1 to TRBJ2-2, and perhaps TRBD1 as D gene, on 5 matching bases. The specimen was whole blood, collected in connection with sensitization to the hapten diphenylcyclopropenone (DPC). The TCR was taken from a woman aged 45 to 65 with alopecia areata. Some clones in this sample may be carry-over from other donors' samples. The base sequence is TGCGCCAGCAGCTTGGCGCAGGGCGGCACCGGGGAGCTGTTTTTT. It codes for CASSLAQGGTGELFF.